A single sample is the source of the 30 T cell receptor beta chains below, sequenced in a study of vaccination and CD4 T cells after COVID-19. Treatment given: approximately 11-day PBMC culture with coronavirus spike peptide pools or control peptides (ViraFEST assay). Cultured CD4+ T cell DNA underwent sequencing with the Oncomine TCR Beta short-read assay. TCRdb passed the PCR reads through MiXCR, listing each CDR3 protein once. The data contain more than 15,000 distinct CDR3 sequences, approximately 50% of them singletons. No antigen has been identified for these receptors. Input material: CD4+ T cells from blood, cultured in vitro. These receptor sequences come from a human donor who had recovered from COVID-19.

This clonotype was counted between two and nine times. The CDR3 DNA reads as TGTGCCAGCAGTTCTTCACCGGGACAGATGAACACTGAAGCTTTCTTT. This codes for CASSSSPGQMNTEAFF. The chain links TRBV27 to TRBJ1-1; TRBD1 matches at 7 bases. The CDR3 totals 16 residues. The germline CDR1 and CDR2 sequences are MNHEY and SMNVEV (reference sequence). V was pared by 4 bases and J by 0 bases, with 8 bases of the junction left unmatched.

V gene TRBV6-5 combines with J gene TRBJ1-1, with TRBD1 matching 7 bases. Germline CDR1 MNHEY, CDR2 SVGAGI. The CDR3 consists of 15 residues. Trimming cost V 4 bases and J 3 bases; bases outside gene matches: 8. Written as DNA, the CDR3 is TGTGCCAGCAGTTGGGTATACGGACAGGACACTGAAGCTTTCTTT. Amino acid sequence: CASSWVYGQDTEAFF.

The chain uses TRBV7-9 and TRBJ2-3; 10 nucleotides match TRBD2. Per the germline V gene, CDR1 is SEHNR and CDR2 is FQNEAQ (reference sequence). Germline trimming cut 0 bases from V and 2 bases from J; bases unmatched to any gene: 5. The CDR3 sequence is 17 residues long. The CDR3 loop is CASSLALGLANTDTQYF. The CDR3 coding sequence is TGTGCCAGCAGCTTAGCGCTGGGACTAGCGAACACAGATACGCAGTATTTT.

The V call is TRBV7-3, the J call TRBJ2-1; TRBD2 is a possible D gene (5 bases). CDR1 is SGHTA, CDR2 FQGTGA, per germline. The CDR3 runs to 15 residues. The ends were cut back, 5 bases at V and 10 bases at J, with 21 bases in the middle. The CDR3 region is CASSRTAQRSEEQFF. CDR3 in DNA: TGTGCCAGCAGCCGAACTGCCCAGCGGTCAGAGGAGCAGTTCTTC. Combining the CDR3 with reference TRBV7-3 and TRBJ2-1 gives the whole variable domain GAGVSQTPSNKVTEKGKYVELRCDPISGHTALYWYRQSLGQGPEFLIYFQGTGAADDSGLPNDRFFAVRPEGSVSTLKIQRTERGDSAVYLCASSRTAQRSEEQFFGPGTRLTVL.

CDR3 amino acids: CASSSPSVSQNTEAFF. CDR3 nucleotide sequence: TGTGCCAGCAGTTCGCCCTCCGTCTCACAGAACACTGAAGCTTTCTTT. The V and J genes are TRBV6-2 or TRBV6-3 and TRBJ1-1; D gene uncertain. Trimming shortened V by 4 bases and J by 1 base, and 16 bases separated the two germline ends. Germline CDR1 reads MNHEY; CDR2 reads SVGEGT. CDR3 length equals 16 residues.

V usage is TRBV30 and J usage is TRBJ2-3; 8 bases agree with TRBD1. The J segment lost 5 bases and the V segment lost 2 bases, leaving 9 bases of the junction unmatched. In germline, CDR1 is GTSNPN, CDR2 SVGIG (reference sequence). The CDR3 contains 15 residues. Here the CDR3 DNA reads TGTGCCTGGAGTAAAGGCACAGGGGGGCGAGATACGCAGTATTTT. This translates into CAWSKGTGGRDTQYF.

The genes are TRBV2 and TRBJ2-1; D is ambiguous. Germline V CDR1 and CDR2: SNHLY, FYNNEI. The CDR3 sequence is 12 residues long. V was trimmed by 2 bases and J by 3 bases, leaving 2 bases between them. CDR3 sequence: CASSENYNEQFF. Here the CDR3 DNA reads TGTGCCAGCAGTGAAAACTACAATGAGCAGTTCTTC.

The J gene is TRBJ1-5, the V gene TRBV12-3 or TRBV12-4, with D hard to call. The CDR3 spans 15 residues. V lost 2 bases, J lost 1 base, and 9 bases lay in between. CDR3 in amino acids: CASSLRGLSNQPQHF. The DNA of the CDR3 is TGTGCCAGCAGTTTACGCGGGTTGAGCAATCAGCCCCAGCATTTT.

This rearrangement joins TRBV2 to TRBJ1-6, with a weak D call TRBD1 (5 bases). The CDR3 totals 15 residues. Trimming left V 7 bases short and J 5 bases short, with 15 bases between. CDR1 is SNHLY, CDR2 FYNNEI, per germline. The CDR3 here is CASTQGPTDNSPLHF. CDR3 sequence (DNA): TGTGCCAGCACCCAGGGCCCAACCGATAATTCACCCCTCCACTTT.

This clonotype was detected a few times. V usage is TRBV20-1 and J usage is TRBJ2-2; D call uncertain. The length of the CDR3 is 13 residues. V dropped 3 bases and J dropped 5 bases, with 10 bases sitting between them. CDR1 is DFQATT and CDR2 is SNEGSKA in the germline V gene (reference sequence). This chain's CDR3 is CSARGWSTGELFF. For the CDR3, the DNA is TGCAGTGCTAGGGGCTGGTCAACCGGGGAGCTGTTTTTT.

The rearrangement joins TRBV5-1 to TRBJ2-3; 13 nucleotides line up with TRBD2. This CDR3 spans 17 amino acids. CDR1 and CDR2 from the germline V gene are SGHRS and YFSETQ. Trimming took 4 bases from V and 0 from J; bases not matched to a gene: 5. CDR3 nucleotide sequence: TGCGCCAGCAGCAACGGGACTAGCGGGGCTAGCACAGATACGCAGTATTTT. Residues: CASSNGTSGASTDTQYF.

This clonotype has only one observation. The rearrangement uses TRBV20-1 and TRBJ1-6; 10 bases are a match to TRBD1. Germline V CDR1 and CDR2: DFQATT, SNEGSKA (reference sequence). The V and J ends lost 7 bases and 3 bases, in that order; junction bases with no gene match: 12. The CDR3 runs to 17 residues. This CDR3 is CSVVPPGTGDYNSPLHF. The CDR3 DNA reads as TGCAGTGTCGTGCCCCCCGGGACAGGGGACTATAATTCACCCCTCCACTTT.

This clonotype turned up a few times. The CDR3 nucleotides are TGTGCCAGCAGCTTGACTAGCGGGAGCACAGATACGCAGTATTTT. This gives the protein CASSLTSGSTDTQYF. The chain carries TRBV7-2 and TRBJ2-3; 10 nucleotides align to TRBD2. CDR1 and CDR2 from the germline V gene are SGHTA and FQGNSA. The CDR3 is made up of 15 amino acids. V lost 3 bases, J lost 0 bases, and 0 bases stayed unmatched.

This clonotype appeared a few times. The rearrangement joins TRBV19 to TRBJ2-1; maybe TRBD1 (6 bases). Germline CDR1 is LNHDA and CDR2 is SQIVND (reference sequence). The CDR3 contains 13 residues. The V end was cut by 5 bases, the J end by 9 bases, with 14 bases between. This CDR3 is CASSSGQSGEQFF. CDR3 nucleotide sequence: TGTGCCAGTAGTTCAGGACAGTCCGGTGAGCAGTTCTTC.

This sequence joins TRBV19 and TRBJ1-1; tentatively, D is TRBD1 (6 bases). V dropped 7 bases and J dropped 4 bases, with 19 bases sitting between them. Germline loops: CDR1 LNHDA, CDR2 SQIVND (reference sequence). The CDR3 totals 15 residues. The CDR3: CASTSIGGEGTEAFF. In DNA, the CDR3 is TGTGCCAGTACCAGTATAGGGGGGGAGGGCACTGAAGCTTTCTTT.

This clonotype was seen a handful of times. This chain links TRBV6-2 or TRBV6-3 with TRBJ1-2; the D gene is possibly TRBD1 (5 bases). The CDR3 is 16 amino acids. Trimming left V 4 bases short and J 2 bases short, with 17 bases between. Germline lookup yields CDR1 MNHEY and CDR2 SVGEGT. CDR3 DNA sequence: TGTGCCAGCAGTTCATCGTCCGGGACGGTGAACTATGGCTACACCTTC. It specifies CASSSSSGTVNYGYTF.

This clonotype was counted once. The rearrangement links TRBV2 to TRBJ1-1; 11 nucleotides agree with TRBD1. Trimming cost V 8 bases and J 3 bases; bases outside gene matches: 5. Looked up from germline, CDR1 is SNHLY and CDR2 is FYNNEI. This CDR3 is 14 amino acids long. CDR3 amino acids: CASDRTGGDTEAFF. The CDR3 nucleotides read TGTGCCAGCGATAGGACAGGGGGCGACACTGAAGCTTTCTTT.

This clonotype has a handful of counts. The chain uses TRBV5-1 and TRBJ1-1; 8 bases are shared with TRBD1. The junction had 5 bases not matched to a gene; V was cut back by 0 bases and J by 7 bases. The CDR3 runs 14 residues. Germline V gene lookup returns CDR1 SGHRS and CDR2 YFSETQ. The CDR3 protein is CASSLDAGGGEAFF. For the CDR3, the DNA is TGCGCCAGCAGCTTGGATGCAGGGGGCGGTGAAGCTTTCTTT.

This clonotype was observed a few times. The V and J genes are TRBV21-1 and TRBJ1-2; the table's D call, TRBD1, has no DNA check behind it. TRBV21-1 corresponds to a pseudogene. This CDR3 contains 17 residues. CDR3 bases: TGTGCCAGCAGCACCTGCGTTCCGGGACAGGGCTACTATGGCTACACCTTC. Translating it yields CASSTCVPGQGYYGYTF.

J is TRBJ2-5 and V is TRBV15; D is possibly TRBD1 (5 bases). Per germline, CDR1 LNHNV and CDR2 YYDKDF (reference sequence). This CDR3 has 13 residues. With 3 bases removed from V and 0 bases from J, the gap between germline ends came to 5 bases. This chain's CDR3 is CATSRDNQETQYF. CDR3 in DNA: TGTGCCACCAGCAGGGACAACCAAGAGACCCAGTACTTC.

Only a few counts were recorded for this clonotype. CDR3 coding DNA: TGCAGTGTTAAGCCTGTTAACTATGGCTACACCTTC. Encoded protein: CSVKPVNYGYTF. The gene calls are TRBV20-1 and TRBJ1-2; D unresolved. Per germline, CDR1 DFQATT and CDR2 SNEGSKA (reference sequence). Trimming shortened V by 7 bases and J by 1 base, and 10 bases separated the two germline ends. CDR3 size: 12 residues.

V and J are TRBV7-9 and TRBJ2-7; TRBD2 is a possible D gene (5 bases). V was pared by 5 bases and J by 2 bases, with 13 bases between. The germline CDR1 and CDR2 sequences are SEHNR and FQNEAQ (reference sequence). This CDR3 spans 14 amino acids. The CDR3 loop is CASSPAGNPYEQYF. In DNA, the CDR3 is TGTGCCAGCAGCCCCGCCGGGAACCCCTACGAGCAGTACTTC.

In this sample, this clonotype turned up a few times. The chain combines TRBV7-8 with TRBJ2-2, with D possibly matching TRBD1 (7 bases). Germline V CDR1 and CDR2: SGHVS, FQNEAQ. This CDR3 is 14 amino acids long. Trimming left V 8 bases short and J 6 bases short, with 16 bases between. CDR3 amino acids: CASVQGRNPGELFF. The CDR3 bases are TGTGCCAGCGTACAGGGGAGGAATCCCGGGGAGCTGTTTTTT.

V and J are TRBV7-3 and TRBJ1-1; D is ambiguous. The CDR3 runs to 14 residues. Trimming took 1 base from V and 7 from J, leaving 13 bases between them. Germline values: CDR1 SGHTA, CDR2 FQGTGA. The CDR3: CASSLKTAKGEAFF. Here the CDR3 DNA reads TGTGCCAGCAGCTTAAAGACGGCGAAGGGTGAAGCTTTCTTT.

This clonotype came up a few times. The rearrangement uses TRBV2 and TRBJ1-5, with 9 nucleotides matching TRBD1. The CDR3 is 18 residues long. Trimming cost V 7 bases and J 5 bases; bases outside gene matches: 18. The V gene's germline CDR1 is SNHLY and CDR2 FYNNEI. CDR3 sequence reads: CASTEGTGPSPTHQPQHF. The CDR3 nucleotides are TGTGCCAGCACCGAGGGGACAGGGCCAAGTCCTACCCATCAGCCCCAGCATTTT.

V and J are TRBV7-3 and TRBJ1-1; TRBD1 aligns across 9 bases. V trimming: 2 bases; J trimming: 1 base; junction bases outside the gene matches: 2. The CDR3 is 15 amino acids. Germline loops: CDR1 SGHTA, CDR2 FQGTGA. CDR3: CASSLEGQGNTEAFF. Here the CDR3 DNA reads TGTGCCAGCAGCTTAGAGGGACAGGGGAACACTGAAGCTTTCTTT.

V gene TRBV15 combines with J gene TRBJ1-4, with D possibly matching TRBD1 (5 bases). This CDR3 contains 15 residues. Germline V gene lookup returns CDR1 LNHNV and CDR2 YYDKDF (reference sequence). Trimming removed 2 bases from V and 4 bases from J, with 11 bases in between. CDR3 DNA sequence: TGTGCCACCAGCAGATCGACAGCCGTTAATGAAAAACTGTTTTTT. Amino acid sequence: CATSRSTAVNEKLFF.

In this sample, this clonotype turned up once. Because the CDR3 is missing its conserved closing phenylalanine or tryptophan, this is likely a read error. This chain links TRBV20-1 with TRBJ1-5; TRBD1 agrees at 8 bases. Losses at the gene ends were 3 bases for V and 5 bases for J; bases not matched to a gene: 9. This CDR3 region has 15 residues. Per the germline V gene, CDR1 is DFQATT and CDR2 is SNEGSKA (reference sequence). CDR3 bases: TGCAGTGCTAGTTCCATCAGGGGGCACGATCAGCCCCAGCATTCT. Translating it yields CSASSIRGHDQPQHS.

This clonotype ranks as medium-sized. The chain employs TRBV10-3 and TRBJ2-3; D might be TRBD1 (5 bases). This CDR3 has 14 amino acids. Germline loops: CDR1 ENHRY, CDR2 SYGVKD. Trimming took 5 bases from V and 5 from J, leaving 14 bases between them. In nucleotides, the CDR3 is TGTGCCATCAGTCACCCAGGGATGAGAGATACGCAGTATTTT. It yields the protein CAISHPGMRDTQYF.

The rearrangement uses TRBV28 and TRBJ1-3; no clear D. The ends were cut back, 4 bases at V and 0 bases at J, with 10 bases in the middle. There are 15 residues in the CDR3. From germline, CDR1 is MDHEN and CDR2 SYDVKM. CDR3 loop: CASSSPSDSGNTIYF. As DNA, the CDR3 is TGTGCCAGCAGTTCCCCATCAGACTCTGGAAACACCATATATTTT.